This T cell receptor beta chain was retrieved from a study of Ad26.COV2.S vaccination and SARS-CoV-2 variants. Overall study: Donor participated within the Ad26.COV2.S arm of the COV1001 trial.

Findings of the study overall: Those who received the vaccine showed greater spike-specific TCR breadth than those given placebo.

With respect to this clone: Its specificity is unknown.

Per the germline V gene, CDR1 is SNHLY and CDR2 is FYNNEI. V lost 2 bases to trimming and J lost 0 bases, with 8 bases between them. This CDR3 is built from 14 residues. Assay used: immunoSEQ multiplex PCR; TCRdb lists only in-frame clones, some missing. This sample has some 340,000 clones; about 86% occur once, and the top ten carry approximately 1.9%. Regarding treatment: 15 to 20 received Ad26.COV2.S at low or high dose, single or two shots; roughly five received placebo; per-sample allocation not given. Each sample was drawn 63 days after the first injection (of vaccine or placebo). Within Boston, the person who donated was an adult of 18-55 years.

The receptor was isolated from a person aged 18-65 years who received the Ad26.COV2.S COVID-19 vaccine or a placebo. This specimen consisted of peripheral blood, obtained in a trial of Ad26.COV2.S vaccine versus placebo. The V and J genes are TRBV2 and TRBJ2-7; unclear D gene. CDR3 protein: CASSEHTNSYEQYF. In DNA, the CDR3 is TGTGCCAGCAGTGAACACACGAACTCCTACGAGCAGTACTTC.